These 20 T cell receptor beta chains originate from one sample sequenced in a study of blood T cells in healthy people across ages. Next came a second PCR, run for roughly 6 to 11 cycles, which used a sample-barcoded 5' primer along with a J-beta primer mix. In TCRdb, the 5' RACE reads were re-called with MiXCR into one record per CDR3 protein. This table has approximately 1.5 million distinct CDR3 sequences, around 35% appearing once. Sample: blood. The receptors were sampled from a woman in her 30s in good health.

The chain couples TRBV29-1 to TRBJ2-1; tentatively, D is TRBD1 (6 bases). The CDR3 is made up of 14 amino acids. CDR1 SQVTM and CDR2 ANQGSEA come from the germline V gene. V was clipped by 7 bases and J by 2 bases, with 15 bases between them. In DNA form, the CDR3 reads TGCAGCGCCCCCCGGACAGAGCCCTACAATGAGCAGTTCTTC. Encoded protein: CSAPRTEPYNEQFF.

The sample holds many counts of this clonotype. The rearrangement joins TRBV7-2 to TRBJ2-7; D is perhaps TRBD1 (6 bases). CDR3 length equals 16 residues. CDR1 is SGHTA, CDR2 FQGNSA, per germline. The V and J ends lost 5 bases and 0 bases respectively, with 17 bases between them. CDR3 in amino acids: CASSIRTVLSSYEQYF. CDR3 DNA: TGTGCCAGCAGCATCCGGACAGTTTTGAGCTCCTACGAGCAGTACTTC.

This chain links TRBV4-2 with TRBJ1-5; a possible D gene is TRBD1 (6 bases). The CDR3 extends over 17 amino acids. The germline CDR1 and CDR2 sequences are LGHNA and YNFKEQ. The V end was cut by 4 bases, the J end by 1 base, with 17 bases between. CDR3 nucleotides: TGTGCCAGCAGCCCTACACACGGAGGGGGGAGCAATCAGCCCCAGCATTTT. As protein: CASSPTHGGGSNQPQHF.

V and J are TRBV7-9 and TRBJ2-5, with D possibly being TRBD1 (5 bases). The CDR3 loop spans 18 amino acids. Germline V lookup: CDR1 SEHNR, CDR2 FQNEAQ (reference sequence). Trimming removed 3 bases from V and 1 base from J, with 21 bases in between. The CDR3 sequence is CASSFRARGGDLQETQYF. The CDR3, as DNA: TGTGCCAGCAGCTTCAGGGCAAGGGGCGGAGATCTCCAAGAGACCCAGTACTTC.

This clonotype was observed a handful of times. The chain joins TRBV29-1 to TRBJ1-1, with D unclear. CDR1 is SQVTM and CDR2 is ANQGSEA in the germline V gene. V lost 2 bases to trimming and J lost 6 bases, with 7 bases between them. The CDR3 covers 11 residues. In DNA form, the CDR3 reads TGCAGCGTTGAACGACGACCTGAAGCTTTCTTT. Protein sequence: CSVERRPEAFF.

The chain joins TRBV7-8 to TRBJ1-1; a possible D gene is TRBD1 (5 bases). The germline CDR1 and CDR2 sequences are SGHVS and FQNEAQ. CDR3 size: 13 residues. This CDR3 is CVTRAGLNTEAFF. The CDR3 bases are TGTGTCACTCGAGCGGGGCTGAACACTGAAGCTTTCTTT.

This clonotype was recorded a few times. The junction and the germline gene differ at one end; a read error may be behind it. This rearrangement joins TRBV4-1 to TRBJ2-1; D is ambiguous. The germline gives CDR1 MGHRA, CDR2 YSYEKL. The CDR3 loop spans 13 amino acids. The CDR3 nucleotides read TGCGCCAGCAGCCAAGTTTCCTCCAATGAGCAGTTCTTC. It translates to CASSQVSSNEQFF.

The chain is built from TRBV5-1 and TRBJ2-7; TRBD1 might be the D (5 bases). Germline assignment: CDR1 SGHRS and CDR2 YFSETQ. CDR3 length: 14 residues. The V end lost 2 bases, the J end lost 3 bases, and 12 bases lay between the germline ends. CDR3: CASSFQGSIYEQYF. Here the CDR3 DNA reads TGCGCCAGCAGCTTCCAGGGTTCGATCTACGAGCAGTACTTC.

This clonotype was observed a handful of times. V usage is TRBV6-2 or TRBV6-3 and J usage is TRBJ1-1; D unresolved. The CDR3 is 15 amino acids. The germline V gene has CDR1 MNHEY and CDR2 SVGEGT. Between the trimmed V and J ends, which lost 4 bases and 1 base, there was a span of 13 bases. The CDR3 here is CASSFSGAGNTEAFF. The CDR3 DNA sequence: TGTGCCAGCAGTTTCTCTGGAGCCGGGAACACTGAAGCTTTCTTT.

The chain combines TRBV7-2 with TRBJ1-5, with 7 bases lining up with TRBD1. CDR1 is SGHTA, CDR2 FQGNSA, per germline. V lost 11 bases, J lost 6 bases, and 19 bases stayed unmatched. This CDR3 is built from 16 residues. CDR3 sequence: CAFSPRQGKEGQPQHF. In nucleotides, the CDR3 is TGTGCCTTCAGCCCCCGACAGGGTAAAGAGGGTCAGCCCCAGCATTTT.

A word on this clonotype: At one end the junction does not follow the germline gene, possibly because of a read error. This chain joins TRBV6-1 and TRBJ1-5; D is unresolved. The CDR3 runs 11 residues. Germline CDR1 MNHNS, CDR2 SASEGT. Here the CDR3 reads CANSDYQPQHF. CDR3 nucleotide sequence: TGTGCCAACAGTGATTATCAGCCCCAGCATTTT.

V usage is TRBV12-3 or TRBV12-4 and J usage is TRBJ2-2; 10 nucleotides line up with TRBD2. J was trimmed by 3 bases and V by 4 bases; bases with no gene match: 14. The CDR3 covers 19 residues. CDR3 sequence (DNA): TGTGCCAGCAGTTATATTGGGGCTAGCGGGAGTAGGTACACCGGGGAGCTGTTTTTT. Translating gives CASSYIGASGSRYTGELFF.

This clonotype showed up just a few times. The gene calls are TRBV24-1 and TRBJ2-3; D remains unclear. The germline gives CDR1 KGHDR, CDR2 SFDVKD. Trimming took off 0 bases at V and 2 bases at J, with 8 bases between the two ends. The CDR3 consists of 15 residues. This CDR3 is CATSDLGQNTDTQYF. The DNA for the CDR3 is TGTGCCACCAGTGATTTGGGGCAAAACACAGATACGCAGTATTTT.

The chain is built from TRBV15 and TRBJ2-5; D unclear. V was cut by 5 bases and J by 4 bases, with 11 bases left in between. Per germline, CDR1 LNHNV and CDR2 YYDKDF (reference sequence). This CDR3 comprises 13 residues. This chain's CDR3 is CATSVRRIETQYF. CDR3 bases: TGTGCCACCAGCGTACGACGAATAGAGACCCAGTACTTC.

This clonotype was observed a few times. The J gene is TRBJ2-7, the V gene TRBV27; TRBD1 matches at 11 bases. The J segment lost 6 bases and the V segment lost 8 bases, leaving 3 bases of the junction unmatched. The CDR3 has 12 amino acids. CDR1 is MNHEY and CDR2 is SMNVEV in the germline V gene (reference sequence). The CDR3 bases are TGTGCCAGCGGGACAGGGGGTGGCGAGCAGTACTTC. Protein product: CASGTGGGEQYF.

Comment on this clonotype: The junction shows a germline mismatch at one end, possibly a read error. The chain recombines TRBV5-4 with TRBJ2-1; D is possibly TRBD1 (6 bases). Germline values: CDR1 SGHNT, CDR2 YYREEE (reference sequence). This CDR3 is built from 19 residues. The CDR3 spells CASSLFGTRLSSSHNEQFF. The CDR3 coding sequence is TGTGCCAGCAGCCTCTTCGGGACAAGGCTATCTAGCTCCCACAATGAGCAGTTCTTC. Supplemented by reference TRBV5-4 and TRBJ2-1, the full variable domain reads ETGVTQSPTHLIKTRGQQVTLRCSSQSGHNTVSWYQQALGQGPQFIFQYYREEENGRGNFPPRFSGLQFPNYSSELNVNALELDDSALYLCASSLFGTRLSSSHNEQFFGPGTRLTVL.

The chain combines TRBV2 with TRBJ2-7, with 12 bases lining up with TRBD2. The trim removed 7 bases at V and 1 base at J, leaving 8 bases unmatched. Germline-derived CDR1 and CDR2 are SNHLY and FYNNEI. The CDR3 runs 16 residues. The CDR3 DNA sequence: TGTGCCAGCACCCGCTCCGGACTAGCGGGATCCTACGAGCAGTACTTC. Translated, it gives CASTRSGLAGSYEQYF.

The sample holds many counts of this clonotype. The chain combines TRBV11-2 with TRBJ2-1; weak D call: TRBD2 (7 bases). Germline loops: CDR1 SGHAT, CDR2 FQNNGV. V was trimmed by 5 bases and J by 6 bases, leaving 23 bases between them. The CDR3 consists of 17 residues. The chain's CDR3 is CASSARGGTNVANEQFF. CDR3 DNA sequence: TGTGCCAGCAGCGCCAGAGGGGGGACTAATGTGGCCAATGAGCAGTTCTTC. Together with reference TRBV11-2 and TRBJ2-1, the CDR3 gives the full variable domain: EAGVAQSPRYKIIEKRQSVAFWCNPISGHATLYWYQQILGQGPKLLIQFQNNGVVDDSQLPKDRFSAERLKGVDSTLKIQPAKLEDSAVYLCASSARGGTNVANEQFFGPGTRLTVL.

This clonotype turned up a few times. The V call is TRBV5-1, the J call TRBJ2-5; TRBD1 or TRBD2 may be the D gene (6 bases each). The V end lost 0 bases, the J end lost 3 bases, and 12 bases lay between the germline ends. The CDR3 runs 15 residues. CDR1 and CDR2 from the germline V gene are SGHRS and YFSETQ. CDR3 protein: CASSLEWGAKETQYF. The CDR3 DNA reads as TGCGCCAGCAGCTTGGAGTGGGGGGCGAAAGAGACCCAGTACTTC.

This clonotype was counted only a few times. This rearrangement joins TRBV20-1 to TRBJ2-1, with 10 bases identical to TRBD2. The CDR3 contains 16 residues. From germline, CDR1 is DFQATT and CDR2 SNEGSKA (reference sequence). The V segment lost 6 bases and the J segment 5 bases; nucleotides outside the gene matches: 13. The CDR3 spells CSANLLLAGVHNEQFF. For the CDR3, the DNA is TGCAGTGCGAACCTTCTTCTAGCGGGAGTTCACAATGAGCAGTTCTTC.